This T cell receptor (beta chain) was observed in a study of cytomegalovirus exposure and HLA in healthy donors. The V end lost 3 bases, the J end lost 1 base, and 12 bases lay between the germline ends. Germline V gene sequence: CDR1 MDHEN, CDR2 SYDVKM. This CDR3 has 15 residues. The study ran its PCR with 60 Vbeta and 13 Jbeta primers. The repertoire was sequenced with immunoSEQ multiplex PCR; TCRdb's copy has only in-frame clones and lacks some. The data contain 200,000 to 250,000 clones, 82% of them singletons. As for the donors, each was a healthy bone marrow donor. This clonotype originated in a woman between 35 and 50 years old in good health and CMV-seronegative. The sample was PBMCs. V is TRBV28 and J is TRBJ1-2; D may be TRBD1 (5 bases). CDR3 residues: CASSFRDRVNYGYTF. The CDR3 DNA reads as TGTGCCAGCAGTTTCCGTGACAGAGTTAACTATGGCTACACCTTC.